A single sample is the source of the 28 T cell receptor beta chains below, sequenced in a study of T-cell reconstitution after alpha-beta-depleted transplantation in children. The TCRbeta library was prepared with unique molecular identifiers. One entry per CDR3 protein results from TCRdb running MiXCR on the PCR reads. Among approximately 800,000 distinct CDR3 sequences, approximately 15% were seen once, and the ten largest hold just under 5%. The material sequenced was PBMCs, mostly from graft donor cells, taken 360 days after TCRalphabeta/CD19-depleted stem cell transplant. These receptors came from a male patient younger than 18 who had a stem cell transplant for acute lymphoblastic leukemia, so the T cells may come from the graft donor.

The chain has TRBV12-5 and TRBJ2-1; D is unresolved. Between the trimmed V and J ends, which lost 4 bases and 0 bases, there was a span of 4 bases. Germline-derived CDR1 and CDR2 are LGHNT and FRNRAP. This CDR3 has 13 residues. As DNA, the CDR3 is TGTGCTAGTGGTTCGAGCTCCTACAATGAGCAGTTCTTC. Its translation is CASGSSSYNEQFF.

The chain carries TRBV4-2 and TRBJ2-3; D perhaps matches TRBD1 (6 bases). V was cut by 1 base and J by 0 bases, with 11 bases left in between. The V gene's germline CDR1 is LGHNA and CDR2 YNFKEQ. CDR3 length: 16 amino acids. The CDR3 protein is CASSQGDTPSTDTQYF. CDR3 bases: TGTGCCAGCAGCCAAGGGGACACTCCTAGCACAGATACGCAGTATTTT.

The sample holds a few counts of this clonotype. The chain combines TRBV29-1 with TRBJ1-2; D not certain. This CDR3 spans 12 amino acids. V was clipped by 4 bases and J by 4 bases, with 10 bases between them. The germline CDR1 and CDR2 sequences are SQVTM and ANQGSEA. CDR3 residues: CSVASDLYGYTF. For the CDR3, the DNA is TGCAGCGTTGCCTCGGACCTCTATGGCTACACCTTC.

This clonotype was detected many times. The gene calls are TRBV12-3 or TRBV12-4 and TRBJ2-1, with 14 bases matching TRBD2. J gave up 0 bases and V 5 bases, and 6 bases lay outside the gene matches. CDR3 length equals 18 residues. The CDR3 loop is CASSQAGTSGSSYNEQFF. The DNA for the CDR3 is TGTGCCAGCAGTCAAGCCGGGACTAGCGGGAGCTCCTACAATGAGCAGTTCTTC.

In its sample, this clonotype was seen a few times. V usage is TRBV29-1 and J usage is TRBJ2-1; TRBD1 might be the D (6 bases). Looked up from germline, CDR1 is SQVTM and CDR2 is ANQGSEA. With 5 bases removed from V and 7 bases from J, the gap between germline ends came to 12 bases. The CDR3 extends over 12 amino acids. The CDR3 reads CSVTDSGNEQFF. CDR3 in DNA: TGCAGCGTTACGGACAGTGGTAATGAGCAGTTCTTC.

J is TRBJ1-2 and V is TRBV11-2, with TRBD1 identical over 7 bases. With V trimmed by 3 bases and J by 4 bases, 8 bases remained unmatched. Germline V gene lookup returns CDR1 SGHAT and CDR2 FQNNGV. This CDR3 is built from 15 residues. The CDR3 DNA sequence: TGTGCCAGCAGCTTCAGCACAGGGGCCTCCTATGGCTACACCTTC. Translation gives CASSFSTGASYGYTF.

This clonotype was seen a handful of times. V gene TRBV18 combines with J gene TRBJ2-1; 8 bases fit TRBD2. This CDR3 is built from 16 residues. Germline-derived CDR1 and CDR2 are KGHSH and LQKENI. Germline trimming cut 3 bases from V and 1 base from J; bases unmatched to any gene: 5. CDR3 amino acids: CASSPLSGKSYNEQFF. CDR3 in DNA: TGTGCCAGCTCACCCCTTAGCGGGAAATCCTACAATGAGCAGTTCTTC.

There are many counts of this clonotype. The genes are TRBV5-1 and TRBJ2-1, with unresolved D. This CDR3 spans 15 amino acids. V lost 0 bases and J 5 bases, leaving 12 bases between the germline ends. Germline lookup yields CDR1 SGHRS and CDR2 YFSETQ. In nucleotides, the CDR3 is TGCGCCAGCAGCTTGGTCGAGAGTCGGCACAATGAGCAGTTCTTC. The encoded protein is CASSLVESRHNEQFF.

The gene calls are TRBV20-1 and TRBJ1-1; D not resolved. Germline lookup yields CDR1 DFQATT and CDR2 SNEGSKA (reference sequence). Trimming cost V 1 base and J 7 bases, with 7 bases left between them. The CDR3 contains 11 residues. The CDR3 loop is CSARGAGEAFF. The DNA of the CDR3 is TGCAGTGCTAGAGGGGCGGGTGAAGCTTTCTTT.

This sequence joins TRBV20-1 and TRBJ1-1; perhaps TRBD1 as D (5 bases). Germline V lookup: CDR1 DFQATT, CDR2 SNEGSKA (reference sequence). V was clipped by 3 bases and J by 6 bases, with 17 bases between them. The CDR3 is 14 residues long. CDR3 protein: CSASLRVDVAEAFF. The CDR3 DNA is TGCAGTGCTAGTCTCAGGGTGGACGTGGCTGAAGCTTTCTTT.

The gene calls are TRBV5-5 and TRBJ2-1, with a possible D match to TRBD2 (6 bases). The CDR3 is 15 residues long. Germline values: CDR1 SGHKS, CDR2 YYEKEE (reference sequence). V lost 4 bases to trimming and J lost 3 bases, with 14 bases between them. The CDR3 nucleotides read TGTGCCAGCAGCCCCCGGGAGATGATCTACAATGAGCAGTTCTTC. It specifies CASSPREMIYNEQFF.

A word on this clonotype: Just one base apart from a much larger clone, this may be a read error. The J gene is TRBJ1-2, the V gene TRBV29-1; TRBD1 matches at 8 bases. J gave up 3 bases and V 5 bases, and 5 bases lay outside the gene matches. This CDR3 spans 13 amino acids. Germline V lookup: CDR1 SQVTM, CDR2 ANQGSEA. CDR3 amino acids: CSVLGDRYYGYTF. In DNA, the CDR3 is TGCAGCGTTCTCGGGGACAGGTACTATGGCTACACCTTC. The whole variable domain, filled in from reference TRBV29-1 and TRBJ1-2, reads SAVISQKPSRDICQRGTSLTIQCQVDSQVTMMFWYRQQPGQSLTLIATANQGSEATYESGFVIDKFPISRPNLTFSTLTVSNMSPEDSSIYLCSVLGDRYYGYTFGSGTRLTVV.

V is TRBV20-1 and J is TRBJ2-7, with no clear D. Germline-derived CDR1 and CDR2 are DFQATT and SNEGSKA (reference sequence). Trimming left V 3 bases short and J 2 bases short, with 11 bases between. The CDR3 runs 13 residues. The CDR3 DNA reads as TGCAGTGCTAGCGGCAAAGGCCCCTACGAGCAGTACTTC. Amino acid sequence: CSASGKGPYEQYF.

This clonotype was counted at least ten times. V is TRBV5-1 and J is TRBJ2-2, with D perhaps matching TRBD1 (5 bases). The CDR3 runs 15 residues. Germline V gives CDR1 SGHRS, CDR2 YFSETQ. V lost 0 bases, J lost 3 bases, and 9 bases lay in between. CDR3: CASSLGDRDTGELFF. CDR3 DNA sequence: TGCGCCAGCAGCTTGGGTGACAGAGACACCGGGGAGCTGTTTTTT.

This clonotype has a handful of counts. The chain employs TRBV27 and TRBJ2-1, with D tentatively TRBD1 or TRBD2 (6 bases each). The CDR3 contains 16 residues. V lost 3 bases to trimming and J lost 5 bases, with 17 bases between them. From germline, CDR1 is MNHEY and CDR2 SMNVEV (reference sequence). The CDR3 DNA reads TGTGCCAGCAGTTTTGATCTCGGAGGGGGTCACAATGAGCAGTTCTTC. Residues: CASSFDLGGGHNEQFF.

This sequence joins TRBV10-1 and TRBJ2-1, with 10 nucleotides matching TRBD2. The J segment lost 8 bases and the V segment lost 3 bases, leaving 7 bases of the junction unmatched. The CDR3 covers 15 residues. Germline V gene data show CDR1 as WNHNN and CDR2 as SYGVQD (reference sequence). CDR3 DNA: TGCGCCAGCAGTGATGCTAGCGGGAGTTTGGATGAGCAGTTCTTC. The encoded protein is CASSDASGSLDEQFF.

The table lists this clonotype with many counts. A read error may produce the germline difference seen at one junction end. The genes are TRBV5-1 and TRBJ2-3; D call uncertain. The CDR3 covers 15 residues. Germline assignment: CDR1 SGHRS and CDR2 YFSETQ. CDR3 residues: CASSLVLADTDTQYF. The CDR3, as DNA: TGTGCCAGCAGTTTAGTCCTTGCGGACACAGATACGCAGTATTTT.

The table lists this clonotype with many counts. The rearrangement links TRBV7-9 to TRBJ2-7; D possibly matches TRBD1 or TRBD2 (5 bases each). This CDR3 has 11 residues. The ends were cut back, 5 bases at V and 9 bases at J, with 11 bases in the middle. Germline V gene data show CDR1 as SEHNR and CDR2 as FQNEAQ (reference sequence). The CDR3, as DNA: TGTGCCAGCAGCCCCGGGACCGGGCAGTACTTC. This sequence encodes CASSPGTGQYF.

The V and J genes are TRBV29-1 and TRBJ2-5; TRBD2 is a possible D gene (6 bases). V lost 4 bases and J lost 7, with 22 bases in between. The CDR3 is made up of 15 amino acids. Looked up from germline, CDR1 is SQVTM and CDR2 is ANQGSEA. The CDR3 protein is CSVGGGGRPLGTQYF. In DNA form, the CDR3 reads TGCAGCGTTGGGGGCGGAGGGCGGCCCCTAGGGACCCAGTACTTC.

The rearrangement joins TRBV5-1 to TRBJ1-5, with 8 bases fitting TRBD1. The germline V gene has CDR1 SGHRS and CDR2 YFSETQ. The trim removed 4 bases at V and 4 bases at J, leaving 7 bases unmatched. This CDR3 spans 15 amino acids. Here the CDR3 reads CASSEGTGTNQPQHF. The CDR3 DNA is TGCGCCAGCAGCGAGGGGACAGGTACTAATCAGCCCCAGCATTTT.

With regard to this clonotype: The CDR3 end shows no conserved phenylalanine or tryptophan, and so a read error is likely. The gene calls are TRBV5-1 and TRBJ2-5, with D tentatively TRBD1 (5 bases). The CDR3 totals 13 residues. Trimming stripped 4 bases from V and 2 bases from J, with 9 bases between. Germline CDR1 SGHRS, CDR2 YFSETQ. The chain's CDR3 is CASSKDKQETQYY. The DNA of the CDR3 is TGCGCCAGCAGCAAGGACAAGCAAGAGACCCAGTACTAC.

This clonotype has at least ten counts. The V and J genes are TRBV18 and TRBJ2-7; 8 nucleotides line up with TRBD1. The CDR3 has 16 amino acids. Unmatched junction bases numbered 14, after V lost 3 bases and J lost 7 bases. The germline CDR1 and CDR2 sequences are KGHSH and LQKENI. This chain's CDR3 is CASSPFGQGALGEQYF. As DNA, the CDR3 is TGTGCCAGCTCACCCTTCGGGCAGGGGGCCCTGGGTGAGCAGTACTTC.

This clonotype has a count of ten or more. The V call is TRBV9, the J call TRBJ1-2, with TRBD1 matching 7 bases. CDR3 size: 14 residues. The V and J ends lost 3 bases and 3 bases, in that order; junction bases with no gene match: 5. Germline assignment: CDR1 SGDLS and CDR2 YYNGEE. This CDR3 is CASSATGRDYGYTF. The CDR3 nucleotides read TGTGCCAGCAGCGCGACAGGGCGGGACTATGGCTACACCTTC.

The CDR3 spells CASSPGTTIGETQYF. CDR3 nucleotide sequence: TGTGCCAGCTCACCAGGGACGACTATAGGGGAGACCCAGTACTTC. The chain combines TRBV18 with TRBJ2-5; D is possibly TRBD1 or TRBD2 (5 bases each). The CDR3 runs to 15 residues. Deletions cut 2 bases from V and 5 bases from J, with 15 bases between. The V gene's germline CDR1 is KGHSH and CDR2 LQKENI.

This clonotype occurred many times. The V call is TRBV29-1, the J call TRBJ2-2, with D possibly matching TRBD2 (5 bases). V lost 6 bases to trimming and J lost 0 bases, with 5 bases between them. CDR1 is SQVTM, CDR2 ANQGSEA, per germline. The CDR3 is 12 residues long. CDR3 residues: CSVDSNTGELFF. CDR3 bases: TGCAGCGTGGACTCGAACACCGGGGAGCTGTTTTTT.

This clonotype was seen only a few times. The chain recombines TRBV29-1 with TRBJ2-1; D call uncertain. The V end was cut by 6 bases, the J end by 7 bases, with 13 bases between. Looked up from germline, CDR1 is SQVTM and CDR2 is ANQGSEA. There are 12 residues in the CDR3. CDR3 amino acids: CSVTALGNEQFF. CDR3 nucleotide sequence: TGCAGCGTCACCGCCCTGGGGAATGAGCAGTTCTTC.

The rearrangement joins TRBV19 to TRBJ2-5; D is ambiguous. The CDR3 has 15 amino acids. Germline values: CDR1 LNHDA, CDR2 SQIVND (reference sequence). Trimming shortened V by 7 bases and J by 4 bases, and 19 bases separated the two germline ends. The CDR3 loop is CASNMIGSPTETQYF. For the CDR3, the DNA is TGTGCCAGTAATATGATCGGATCCCCAACAGAGACCCAGTACTTC.

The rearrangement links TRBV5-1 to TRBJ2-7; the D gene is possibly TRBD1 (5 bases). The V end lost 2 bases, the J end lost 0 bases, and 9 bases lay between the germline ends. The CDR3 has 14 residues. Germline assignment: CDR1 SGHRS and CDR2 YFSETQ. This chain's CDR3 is CASSLGHPSYEQYF. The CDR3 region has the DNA TGCGCCAGCAGCTTAGGACACCCCTCCTACGAGCAGTACTTC.